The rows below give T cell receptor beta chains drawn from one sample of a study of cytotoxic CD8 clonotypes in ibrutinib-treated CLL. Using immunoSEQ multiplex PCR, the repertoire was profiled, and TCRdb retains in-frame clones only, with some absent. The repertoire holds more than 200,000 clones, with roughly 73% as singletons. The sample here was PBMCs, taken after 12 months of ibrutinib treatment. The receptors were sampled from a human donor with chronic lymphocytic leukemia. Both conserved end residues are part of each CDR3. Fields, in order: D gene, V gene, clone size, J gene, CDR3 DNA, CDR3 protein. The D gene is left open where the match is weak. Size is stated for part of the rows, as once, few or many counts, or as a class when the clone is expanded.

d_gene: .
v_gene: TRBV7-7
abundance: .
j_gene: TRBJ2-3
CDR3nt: TGTGCTAGCAGCCAGGGGGGGAGCGGAAGCACAGATACGCAGTATTTT
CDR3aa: CASSQGGSGSTDTQYF

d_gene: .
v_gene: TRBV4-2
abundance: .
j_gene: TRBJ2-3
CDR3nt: TGTGCCAGCAGCCAAGACTCAGCGGCACCCTCGGGGTATTTT
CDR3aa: CASSQDSAAPSGYF

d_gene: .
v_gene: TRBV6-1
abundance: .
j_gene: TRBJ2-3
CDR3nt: TGTGCCAGCAGTGAAATACTGGACGGCACAGATACGCAGTATTTT
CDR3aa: CASSEILDGTDTQYF

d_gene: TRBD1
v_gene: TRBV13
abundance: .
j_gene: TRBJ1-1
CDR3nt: TGTGCCAGCAGCCTAGGGACAGGGACGAGGGGCACTGAAGCTTTCTTT
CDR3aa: CASSLGTGTRGTEAFF

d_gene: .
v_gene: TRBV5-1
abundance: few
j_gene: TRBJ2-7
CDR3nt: TGCGCCAGCAGCTCGCAGGGGTTGGCAACCTACGAGCAGTACTTC
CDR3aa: CASSSQGLATYEQYF

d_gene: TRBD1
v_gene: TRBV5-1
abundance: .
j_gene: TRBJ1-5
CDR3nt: TGCGCCAGCAGCTTGGGCAGGGGGTCGGGGCCCCAGCATTTT
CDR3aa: CASSLGRGSGPQHF

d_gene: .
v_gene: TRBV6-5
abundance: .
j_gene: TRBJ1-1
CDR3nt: TGTGCCAGCGGGCGACCTAACCGGGACACGGAAGCTTTCTTT
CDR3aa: CASGRPNRDTEAFF

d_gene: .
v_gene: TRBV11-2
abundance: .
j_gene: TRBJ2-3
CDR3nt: TGTGCCAGCAGCTCAACAGTTACGCAGTATTTT
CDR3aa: CASSSTVTQYF

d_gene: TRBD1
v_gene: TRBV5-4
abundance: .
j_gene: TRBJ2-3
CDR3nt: TGTGCCAGCAGACAGGGGGCAGATACGCAGTATTTT
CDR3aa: CASRQGADTQYF

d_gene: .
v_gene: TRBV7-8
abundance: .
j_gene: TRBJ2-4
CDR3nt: TGTGCCAGCAGCTTAATCAGGGGCGGGGATCCCAAAAACATTCAGTACTTC
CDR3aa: CASSLIRGGDPKNIQYF

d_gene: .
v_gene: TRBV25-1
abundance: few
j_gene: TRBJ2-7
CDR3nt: TGTGCCAGCAGTGAATTAGGCGGCCCCAAAGGCGAGCAGTACTTC
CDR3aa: CASSELGGPKGEQYF

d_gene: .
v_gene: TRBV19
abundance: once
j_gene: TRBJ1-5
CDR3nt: TGTGCCAGTAACATAGGAGATCAGCCCCAGCATTTT
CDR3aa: CASNIGDQPQHF

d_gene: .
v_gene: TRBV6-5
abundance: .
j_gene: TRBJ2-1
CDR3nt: TGTGCCAGCAGCAGGCTAGCCGTGGGGGGCAATGAGCAGTTCTTC
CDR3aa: CASSRLAVGGNEQFF

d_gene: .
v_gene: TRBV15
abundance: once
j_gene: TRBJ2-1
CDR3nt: TGTGCCACCAGCATTCTCAAGGTGAGGGGTTCCTACAATGAGCAGTTCTTC
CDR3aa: CATSILKVRGSYNEQFF

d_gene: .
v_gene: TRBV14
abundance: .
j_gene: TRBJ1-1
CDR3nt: TGTGCCAGCAGCGATAAGACAGGCCTCTTCTTCCGTTTGCACTTT
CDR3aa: CASSDKTGLFFRLHF

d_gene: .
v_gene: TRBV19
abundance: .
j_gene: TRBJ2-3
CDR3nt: TGTGCCAGTAGTATTGATCAGGGGATAACAGATACGCAGTATTTT
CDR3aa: CASSIDQGITDTQYF

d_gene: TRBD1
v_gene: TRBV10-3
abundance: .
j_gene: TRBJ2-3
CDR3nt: TGTGCCATCTCGCCGGGACAGGGCACAGATACGCAGTATTTT
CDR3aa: CAISPGQGTDTQYF

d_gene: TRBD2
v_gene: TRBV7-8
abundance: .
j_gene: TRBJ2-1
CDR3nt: TGTGCCAGCATCGGGGGGGCCTACAATGAGCAGTTCTTC
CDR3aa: CASIGGAYNEQFF

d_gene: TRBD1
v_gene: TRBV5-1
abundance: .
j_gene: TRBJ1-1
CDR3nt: TGCGCCAGCAGCTTGGGAACAGGGGACACTGAAGCTTTCTTT
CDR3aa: CASSLGTGDTEAFF

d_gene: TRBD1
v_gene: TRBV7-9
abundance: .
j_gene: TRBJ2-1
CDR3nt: TGTGCCAGCAGCTCACGACAGGGCCAGCTACAGCAGTTCTTC
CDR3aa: CASSSRQGQLQQFF

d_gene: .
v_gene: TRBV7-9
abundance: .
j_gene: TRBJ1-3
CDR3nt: TGTGCCAGCAGCCCCTCTCAGACTGGGAGTGGAAACACCATATATTTT
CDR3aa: CASSPSQTGSGNTIYF

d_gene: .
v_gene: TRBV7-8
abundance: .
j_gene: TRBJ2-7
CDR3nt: TGTGCCGAGGGCCCCAGCTCCTACGAGCAGTACTTC
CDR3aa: CAEGPSSYEQYF

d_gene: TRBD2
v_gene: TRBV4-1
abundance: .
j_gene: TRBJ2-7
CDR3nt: TGCGCCAGCAGCCACGGAACTAGCGGGGGACTGCAAACCTACGAGCAGTACTTC
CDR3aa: CASSHGTSGGLQTYEQYF

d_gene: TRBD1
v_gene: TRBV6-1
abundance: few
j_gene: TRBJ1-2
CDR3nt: TGTGCCAGCAGTGAATGGGGAGGGGGCGGCTATGGCTACACCTTC
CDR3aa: CASSEWGGGGYGYTF

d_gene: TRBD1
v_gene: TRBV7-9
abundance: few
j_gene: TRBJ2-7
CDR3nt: TGTGCCAGCAGCCCCTCGGGACAGGGTTTGGTCTACGAGCAGTACTTC
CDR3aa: CASSPSGQGLVYEQYF

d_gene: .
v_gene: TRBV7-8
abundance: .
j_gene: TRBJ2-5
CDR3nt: TGTGCCAGCAGCTTAGGTTGGGGGGAGGAAGAGACCCAGTACTTC
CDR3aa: CASSLGWGEEETQYF

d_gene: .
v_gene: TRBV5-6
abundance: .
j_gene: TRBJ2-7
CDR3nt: TGTGCCAGCAGCGCAGGGGACCCTTACGAGCAGTACTTC
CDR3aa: CASSAGDPYEQYF

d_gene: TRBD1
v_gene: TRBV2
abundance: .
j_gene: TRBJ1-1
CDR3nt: TGTGCCAGCACCACACCCGGGACAGGGAATGGGGCTTTCTTT
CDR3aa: CASTTPGTGNGAFF

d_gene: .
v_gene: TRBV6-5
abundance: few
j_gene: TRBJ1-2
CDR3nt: TGTGCCAGCAGTTACCCCCGCGGGGCTGGATATGGCTACACCTTC
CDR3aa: CASSYPRGAGYGYTF

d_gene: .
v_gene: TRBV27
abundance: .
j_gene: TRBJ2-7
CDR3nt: TGTGCCAGCAGTCCAAAGGGGGGTGAGCAGTACTTC
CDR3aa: CASSPKGGEQYF

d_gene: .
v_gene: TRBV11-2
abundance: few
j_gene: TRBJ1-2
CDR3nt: TGTGCCAGCAGCTTGCGTAACTATGGCTACACCTTC
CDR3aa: CASSLRNYGYTF

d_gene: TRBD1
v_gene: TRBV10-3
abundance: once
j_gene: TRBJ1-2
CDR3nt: TGTGCCATCACTTCGACAGGGGGCGATCGGGGCTACACCTTC
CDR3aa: CAITSTGGDRGYTF

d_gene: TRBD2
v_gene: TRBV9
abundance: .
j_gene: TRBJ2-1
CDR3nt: TGTGCCAGCAGCGACCAAAGCGGGAGGGCCTACAATGAGCAGTTCTTC
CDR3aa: CASSDQSGRAYNEQFF

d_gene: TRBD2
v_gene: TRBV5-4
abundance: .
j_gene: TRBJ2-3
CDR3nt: TGTGCCAGCAGCTTGGACGGGAGGGCCGGTAGCACAGATACGCAGTATTTT
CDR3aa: CASSLDGRAGSTDTQYF

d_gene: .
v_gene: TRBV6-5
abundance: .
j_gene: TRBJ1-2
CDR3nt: TGTGCCAGCAGCTTGGGACGGCTCTATGGCTACACCTTC
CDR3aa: CASSLGRLYGYTF

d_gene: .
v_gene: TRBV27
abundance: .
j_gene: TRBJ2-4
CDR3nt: TGTGCCAGCAGTCCTCAGGGTGATATTCAGTACTTC
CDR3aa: CASSPQGDIQYF

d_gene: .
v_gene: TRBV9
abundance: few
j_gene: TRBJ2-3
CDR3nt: TGTGCCAGCAGCGTCGCCCCCACAGATACGCAGTATTTT
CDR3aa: CASSVAPTDTQYF

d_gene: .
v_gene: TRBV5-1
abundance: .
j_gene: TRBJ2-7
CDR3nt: TGCGCCAGCAGCTTGGGGAGACAGGACTACGAGCAGTACTTC
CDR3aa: CASSLGRQDYEQYF

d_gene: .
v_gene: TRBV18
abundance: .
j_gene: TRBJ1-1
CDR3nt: TGTGCCAGCTCACCCTCCGGGGCGATGAACACTGAAGCTTTCTTT
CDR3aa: CASSPSGAMNTEAFF

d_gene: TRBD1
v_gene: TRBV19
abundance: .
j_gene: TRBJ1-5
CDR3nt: TGTGCCAGTAGTATAGCAAGGGACAGTAATCAGCCCCAGCATTTT
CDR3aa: CASSIARDSNQPQHF

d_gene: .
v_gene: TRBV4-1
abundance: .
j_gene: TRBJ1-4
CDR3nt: TGCGCCAGCAGCTCTCCTGAGCGAGGCGAAAAACTGTTTTTT
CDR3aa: CASSSPERGEKLFF

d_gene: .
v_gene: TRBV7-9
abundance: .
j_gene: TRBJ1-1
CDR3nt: TGTGCCAGCAGCGTAATCGCCGGGAAGAACACTGAAGCTTTCTTT
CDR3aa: CASSVIAGKNTEAFF

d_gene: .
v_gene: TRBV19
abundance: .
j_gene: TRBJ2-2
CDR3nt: TGTGCCAGTAGCATCCTACAGATGAACACCGGGGAGCTGTTTTTT
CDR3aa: CASSILQMNTGELFF